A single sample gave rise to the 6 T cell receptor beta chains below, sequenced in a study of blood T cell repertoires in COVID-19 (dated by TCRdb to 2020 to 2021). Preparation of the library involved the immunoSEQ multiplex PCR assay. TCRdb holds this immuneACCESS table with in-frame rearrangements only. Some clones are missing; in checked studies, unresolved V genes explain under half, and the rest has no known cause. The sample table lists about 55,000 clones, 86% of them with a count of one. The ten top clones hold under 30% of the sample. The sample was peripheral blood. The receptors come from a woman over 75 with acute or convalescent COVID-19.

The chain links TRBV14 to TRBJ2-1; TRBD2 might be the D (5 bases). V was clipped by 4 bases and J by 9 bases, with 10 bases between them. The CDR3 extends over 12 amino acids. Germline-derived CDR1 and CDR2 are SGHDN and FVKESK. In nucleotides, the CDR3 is TGTGCCAGCAGCCCTCTAGCTGGTGAGCAGTTCTTC. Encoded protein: CASSPLAGEQFF.

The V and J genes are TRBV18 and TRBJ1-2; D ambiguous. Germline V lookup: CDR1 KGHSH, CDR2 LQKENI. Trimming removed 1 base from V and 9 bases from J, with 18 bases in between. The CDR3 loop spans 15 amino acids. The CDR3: CASSPLVAKADSYTF. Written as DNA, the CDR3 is TGTGCCAGCTCACCACTGGTAGCGAAGGCTGATAGCTACACCTTC.

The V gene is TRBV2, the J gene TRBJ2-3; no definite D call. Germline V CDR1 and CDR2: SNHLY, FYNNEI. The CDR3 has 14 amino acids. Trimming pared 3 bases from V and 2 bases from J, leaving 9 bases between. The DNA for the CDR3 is TGTGCCAGCAGTGAGTTAATAGACACAGATACGCAGTATTTT. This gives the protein CASSELIDTDTQYF.

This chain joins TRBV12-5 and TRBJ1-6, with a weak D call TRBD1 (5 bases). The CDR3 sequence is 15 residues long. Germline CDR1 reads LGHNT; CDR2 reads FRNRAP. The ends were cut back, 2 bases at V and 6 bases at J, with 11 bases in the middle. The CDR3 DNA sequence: TGTGCTAGTGGTTTGATTCAGGGTTCTAATTCACCCCTCCACTTT. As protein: CASGLIQGSNSPLHF.

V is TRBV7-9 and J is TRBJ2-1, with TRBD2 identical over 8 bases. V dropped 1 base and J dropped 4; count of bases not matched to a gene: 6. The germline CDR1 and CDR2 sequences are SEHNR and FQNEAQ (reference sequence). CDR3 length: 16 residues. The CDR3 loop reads CASSLDLAGYYNEQFF. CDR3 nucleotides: TGTGCCAGCAGCTTAGACCTAGCGGGCTATTACAATGAGCAGTTCTTC.

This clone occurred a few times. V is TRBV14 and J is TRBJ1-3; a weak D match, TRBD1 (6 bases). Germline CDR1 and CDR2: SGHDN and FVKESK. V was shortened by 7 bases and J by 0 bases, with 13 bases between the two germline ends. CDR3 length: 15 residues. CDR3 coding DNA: TGTGCCAGCACCACAGGGAGTTTCTCTGGAAACACCATATATTTT. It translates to CASTTGSFSGNTIYF.